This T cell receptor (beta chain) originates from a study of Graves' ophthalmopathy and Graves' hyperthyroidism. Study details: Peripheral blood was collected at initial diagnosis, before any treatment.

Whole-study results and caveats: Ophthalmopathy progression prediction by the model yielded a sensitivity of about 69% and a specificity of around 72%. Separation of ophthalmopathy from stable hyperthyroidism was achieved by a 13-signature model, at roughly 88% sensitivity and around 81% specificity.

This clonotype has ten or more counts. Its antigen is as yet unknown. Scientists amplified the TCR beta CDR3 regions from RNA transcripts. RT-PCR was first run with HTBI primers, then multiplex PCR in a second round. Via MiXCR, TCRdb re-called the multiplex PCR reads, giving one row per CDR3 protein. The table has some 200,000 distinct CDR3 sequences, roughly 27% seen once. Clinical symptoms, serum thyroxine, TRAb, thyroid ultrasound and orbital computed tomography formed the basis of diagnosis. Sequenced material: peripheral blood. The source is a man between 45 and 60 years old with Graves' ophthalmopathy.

As DNA, the CDR3 is TGTGCCAGCAGGCCTCACCCGGGAGGACGTGGCACCGGGGAGCTGTTTTTT. Its protein is CASRPHPGGRGTGELFF. This rearrangement joins TRBV6-2 or TRBV6-3 to TRBJ2-2; 7 nucleotides line up with TRBD2. In germline, CDR1 is MNHEY, CDR2 SVGEGT. The trim removed 6 bases at V and 4 bases at J, leaving 14 bases unmatched. The CDR3 extends over 17 amino acids.